These T cell receptor beta chains were read from a single sample in a study of T cells in Graves' hyperthyroidism and ophthalmopathy. TCRdb called the multiplex PCR reads again in MiXCR, with one record for every CDR3 protein. This table holds 150,000 to 200,000 distinct CDR3 sequences, approximately 9% found once. Sequenced sample: blood. All receptors come from a woman aged 18-29 years with Graves' hyperthyroidism that later progressed to Graves' ophthalmopathy. The conserved cysteine and the conserved F or W are not part of the CDR3 here. A D gene is named only where the DNA matches it firmly.

d_gene,j_gene,v_gene,CDR3aa
TRBD2,TRBJ2-4,TRBV30,AWATGTGGNIQY
-,TRBJ1-1,TRBV7-2,ASSPSGLLSTEAF
-,TRBJ2-3,TRBV7-2,ASSLQYPTDTQY
-,TRBJ1-1,TRBV12-3/TRBV12-4,ASKLGRWGGTEAF
-,TRBJ1-3,TRBV29-1,SVDDGSSGNTIY
-,TRBJ1-2,TRBV2,ASSETYYGYT
TRBD1,TRBJ1-3,TRBV10-1,ASSGQGASGNTTY
-,TRBJ1-1,TRBV2,ASSAWMNTEAF
-,TRBJ2-7,TRBV28,ASSQTVVGYEQY
-,TRBJ1-6,TRBV27,ASQGLYNSPLH
TRBD2,TRBJ2-3,TRBV5-6,ASSLLTSADTQY
-,TRBJ1-6,TRBV12-3/TRBV12-4,ASMLSRASSSYNSPLH
TRBD1,TRBJ1-2,TRBV12-3/TRBV12-4,ASSRTGTYGYT
TRBD2,TRBJ2-5,TRBV5-4,ASSLVGGEETQY
-,TRBJ2-1,TRBV9,ASSVDDEQF
-,TRBJ2-3,TRBV2,ASSAGGSADTQY
TRBD1,TRBJ2-5,TRBV28,ASSSGTGGWQETQY
TRBD2,TRBJ2-5,TRBV6-1,ASSGGTSGYQETQY
-,TRBJ2-3,TRBV19,ASSIDIGGTQY
TRBD1,TRBJ1-2,TRBV30,AWSDDRGGYT
-,TRBJ1-2,TRBV27,ASGITEGGGSYGYT
-,TRBJ1-6,TRBV20-1,GARVGPPNSPLH
-,TRBJ2-7,TRBV27,ASSLVTGGGEQY
-,TRBJ1-1,TRBV30,AWSSPRGGRAEAF
-,TRBJ2-7,TRBV10-3,AISEWQGPRDEQY
-,TRBJ2-1,TRBV5-1,ASSLEAGRLRNEQF
TRBD1,TRBJ2-1,TRBV6-2/TRBV6-3,ASRGTGGHNEQF
-,TRBJ2-7,TRBV4-1,ASSQDLTGDDYEQY
-,TRBJ1-1,TRBV12-3/TRBV12-4,ASSFRGGRMNTEAF
-,TRBJ1-1,TRBV6-1,ASSEARRTAAF
-,TRBJ2-7,TRBV4-2,ASSQDQNGEQY
TRBD2,TRBJ2-1,TRBV7-9,ASSLAPSGSRNEQF
-,TRBJ1-2,TRBV30,AWSVRGSPYGYT
-,TRBJ2-5,TRBV5-4,ASTLWGGQQETQY
TRBD1,TRBJ2-2,TRBV19,ASRPGQGYTGELF
-,TRBJ2-2,TRBV13,ASSFRRGTSTGELF
-,TRBJ2-6,TRBV7-7,ASSPLTFSGANVLT
TRBD1,TRBJ1-1,TRBV12-3/TRBV12-4,ASSQDRGVTNTEAF
-,TRBJ1-3,TRBV11-1,ASSVGNSGNTIY
-,TRBJ1-2,TRBV24-1,ATSDLKGLGGYT
-,TRBJ1-4,TRBV3-1,ASRPHSATNEKLF
-,TRBJ2-1,TRBV12-3/TRBV12-4,ATKSRDTSYNEQF
-,TRBJ2-1,TRBV25-1,ASSEGRNEQF
-,TRBJ2-7,TRBV20-1,SAAGSYEQY
-,TRBJ1-6,TRBV12-3/TRBV12-4,ASSLRSSYNSPLH
-,TRBJ2-1,TRBV2,ASSGQLNEQF
TRBD2,TRBJ2-1,TRBV29-1,SVEEDLAGAFSNEQF
-,TRBJ1-1,TRBV28,ASSYGTSNTEAF
TRBD1,TRBJ1-1,TRBV6-5,ASSYSRLHESQGADAEAF
-,TRBJ2-7,TRBV5-4,ASSLEGVREQY